Listed below are T cell receptor beta chains from one sample, sequenced in a study of blood T cell repertoires in COVID-19. Sequencing was performed with immunoSEQ multiplex PCR; in TCRdb, only in-frame clones are kept and a portion is missing. The table records some 16,000 clones, around 88% of them present only once. Sequenced: peripheral blood. These receptors came from a human donor in a cohort sampled during active COVID-19. The CDR3 runs from the conserved cysteine through the conserved F or W. Each record gives: D gene, CDR3 length, clone size, J gene, V gene, CDR3 protein, CDR3 DNA. D genes are given only for firm matches. The size field is filled for only some rows; it gives once, few, many or a size class.

D: TRBD2; length: 19; size: -; J: TRBJ2-7; V: TRBV6-6; CDR3: CASSPGLAGARVKDYEQYF; DNA: TGTGCCAGCAGTCCGGGACTAGCGGGGGCCAGGGTTAAGGACTACGAGCAGTACTTC
D: TRBD2; length: 15; size: -; J: TRBJ2-2; V: TRBV7-8; CDR3: CASSRSSGNTGELFF; DNA: TGTGCCAGCAGCAGGTCTAGCGGAAACACCGGGGAGCTGTTTTTT
D: TRBD1; length: 15; size: -; J: TRBJ2-5; V: TRBV7-3; CDR3: CASSPIGQGRETQYF; DNA: TGTGCCAGCAGCCCAATAGGACAGGGGAGGGAGACCCAGTACTTC
D: -; length: 15; size: -; J: TRBJ2-3; V: TRBV5-1; CDR3: CASSPQVTSRDTQYF; DNA: TGCGCCAGCAGTCCACAGGTGACCTCCCGGGATACGCAGTATTTT
D: -; length: 15; size: -; J: TRBJ2-2; V: TRBV11-3; CDR3: CASKFGRLATGELFF; DNA: TGTGCCAGCAAATTTGGGCGCCTGGCCACCGGGGAGCTGTTTTTT
D: TRBD1; length: 15; size: -; J: TRBJ2-7; V: TRBV11-3; CDR3: CASSPPRDRTAEQYF; DNA: TGTGCCAGCAGCCCCCCCCGGGACAGGACGGCCGAGCAGTACTTC
D: -; length: 14; size: -; J: TRBJ1-2; V: TRBV7-2; CDR3: CASSLDGTNYGYTF; DNA: TGTGCCAGCAGCTTAGATGGTACAAACTATGGCTACACCTTC
D: -; length: 14; size: -; J: TRBJ1-1; V: TRBV7-9; CDR3: CASSLSGGYTEAFF; DNA: TGTGCCAGCAGCTTATCGGGGGGATACACTGAAGCTTTCTTT
D: -; length: 17; size: -; J: TRBJ2-1; V: TRBV5-4; CDR3: CASSLVFGSGSYNEQFF; DNA: TGTGCCAGCAGCTTGGTCTTCGGGAGTGGCTCCTACAATGAGCAGTTCTTC
D: TRBD1; length: 16; size: -; J: TRBJ2-6; V: TRBV5-1; CDR3: CASSRDSVSGANVLTF; DNA: TGCGCCAGCTCCCGGGACAGCGTTTCTGGGGCCAACGTCCTGACTTTC
D: TRBD1; length: 15; size: -; J: TRBJ1-2; V: TRBV24-1; CDR3: CATSDDPGTGGGYTF; DNA: TGTGCCACCAGTGATGATCCCGGGACAGGGGGTGGCTACACCTTC
D: TRBD1; length: 17; size: -; J: TRBJ2-2; V: TRBV4-1; CDR3: CASSQVLRKTGAGELFF; DNA: TGCGCCAGCAGCCAAGTACTTAGGAAGACAGGGGCCGGGGAGCTGTTTTTT
D: -; length: 14; size: -; J: TRBJ2-3; V: TRBV7-2; CDR3: CASSLGRATDTQYF; DNA: TGTGCCAGCAGCCTGGGGCGCGCCACAGATACGCAGTATTTT
D: TRBD1; length: 17; size: -; J: TRBJ1-5; V: TRBV13; CDR3: CASSYRQGRGDNQPQHF; DNA: TGTGCCAGCAGCTATAGACAGGGCCGCGGCGACAATCAGCCCCAGCATTTT
D: -; length: 15; size: once; J: TRBJ2-3; V: TRBV5-4; CDR3: CASSPTSPGADTQYF; DNA: TGTGCCAGCAGCCCAACTAGTCCCGGAGCAGATACGCAGTATTTT